This is a list of T cell receptor beta chains from one sample in a study of T-cell memory formation after mild COVID-19. TCRdb re-called the 5' RACE reads with MiXCR, one entry per CDR3 protein. This sample has around 300,000 distinct CDR3 sequences, with roughly an eighth found just once. The source material was PBMCs or a T cell subset sorted from them (not recorded which). Source of these receptors: a young man who had mild COVID-19 (a few samples of this study predate the infection). Cell type and time point are not known. CDR3s include the opening cysteine and the closing phenylalanine or tryptophan. Fields, in order: J gene, V gene, clone size, D gene, CDR3 DNA, CDR3 protein. A D gene is named only where the DNA matches it firmly. Some rows mark clone size as missing; the rest say once, few, many or name a class of expanded clone.

j_gene: TRBJ2-7
v_gene: TRBV10-2
abundance: -
d_gene: -
CDR3nt: TGCGCCACCTTATCCGGGCACGAGCAGTACTTC
CDR3aa: CATLSGHEQYF

j_gene: TRBJ1-6
v_gene: TRBV27
abundance: -
d_gene: -
CDR3nt: TGTGCCAGCAGGGGGCGAGGTGGAGTTTCACCCCTCCACTTT
CDR3aa: CASRGRGGVSPLHF

j_gene: TRBJ2-7
v_gene: TRBV7-9
abundance: many
d_gene: -
CDR3nt: TGTGCCAGCAGCTCAGGATGGAGGCTCTCCTACGAGCAGTACTTC
CDR3aa: CASSSGWRLSYEQYF

j_gene: TRBJ2-5
v_gene: TRBV7-9
abundance: many
d_gene: -
CDR3nt: TGTGCCAGCAGCCAGGAGAGCGAGACCCAGTACTTC
CDR3aa: CASSQESETQYF

j_gene: TRBJ2-7
v_gene: TRBV10-3
abundance: few
d_gene: -
CDR3nt: TGTGCCATCAGCCGGGACCCGGGGCCCTACGAGCAGTACTTC
CDR3aa: CAISRDPGPYEQYF

j_gene: TRBJ1-4
v_gene: TRBV7-2
abundance: many
d_gene: -
CDR3nt: TGTGCCAGCAGCCCCGACAGTAACAATGAAAAACTGTTTTTT
CDR3aa: CASSPDSNNEKLFF

j_gene: TRBJ1-2
v_gene: TRBV9
abundance: -
d_gene: TRBD1
CDR3nt: TGTGCCAGCAGCGTAGGCGGGTGGACAGGCCAGAGCTACACCTTC
CDR3aa: CASSVGGWTGQSYTF

j_gene: TRBJ1-1
v_gene: TRBV3-1
abundance: -
d_gene: -
CDR3nt: TGTGCCAGCCGGTCAGGGGAGGGGATGACTGAAGCTTTCTTT
CDR3aa: CASRSGEGMTEAFF

j_gene: TRBJ2-1
v_gene: TRBV5-1
abundance: few
d_gene: TRBD2
CDR3nt: TGCGCCAGCAGACCGGGACTAGCGGTTTACAATGAGCAGTTCTTC
CDR3aa: CASRPGLAVYNEQFF

j_gene: TRBJ1-5
v_gene: TRBV7-9
abundance: few
d_gene: -
CDR3nt: TGTGCCAGCAGCTTAGACGGCCTGACGTATCAGCCCCAGCATTTT
CDR3aa: CASSLDGLTYQPQHF

j_gene: TRBJ2-7
v_gene: TRBV12-3/TRBV12-4
abundance: -
d_gene: -
CDR3nt: TGTGCCAGCAGTTCAGAGGACAGCCGATACGAGCAGTACTTC
CDR3aa: CASSSEDSRYEQYF

j_gene: TRBJ2-7
v_gene: TRBV4-3
abundance: few
d_gene: -
CDR3nt: TGCGCCAGCAGCCAAGAAGGGAGCTTCTACGAGCAGTACTTC
CDR3aa: CASSQEGSFYEQYF

j_gene: TRBJ1-1
v_gene: TRBV29-1
abundance: few
d_gene: -
CDR3nt: TGCAGCGTTGGGTCCTCTCTAAGGGCCACTGAAGCTTTCTTT
CDR3aa: CSVGSSLRATEAFF

j_gene: TRBJ2-2
v_gene: TRBV27
abundance: once
d_gene: -
CDR3nt: TGTGCCAGCAGTTTATGGGTCGGCACCGGGGAGCTGTTTTTT
CDR3aa: CASSLWVGTGELFF

j_gene: TRBJ2-3
v_gene: TRBV7-7
abundance: few
d_gene: TRBD1
CDR3nt: TGTGCCAGCAGCGAAGGGACAGGGGGCATTGATACGCAGTATTTT
CDR3aa: CASSEGTGGIDTQYF

j_gene: TRBJ1-1
v_gene: TRBV12-3/TRBV12-4
abundance: few
d_gene: -
CDR3nt: TGTGCCAGCAGTTTATCCCTTTCGAACACTGAAGCTTTCTTT
CDR3aa: CASSLSLSNTEAFF

j_gene: TRBJ1-1
v_gene: TRBV5-1
abundance: few
d_gene: -
CDR3nt: TGCGCCAGCAGCTGGTTCCAAAGGAACACTGAAGCTTTCTTT
CDR3aa: CASSWFQRNTEAFF